This T cell receptor beta chain was sequenced in a study of CD8+ T cells in alopecia areata. PBMCs, the starting material, were the source of sorted CD4+ and CD8+ T cells. Trimming at V came to 3 bases and at J to 6 bases, leaving 6 bases not matched to a gene. Germline V gives CDR1 MDHEN, CDR2 SYDVKM. The CDR3 consists of 14 residues. Extracted from the samples, RNA was reverse transcribed into cDNA to serve as the sequencing template. The table came from immunoSEQ multiplex PCR; TCRdb's copy has only in-frame clones and leaves some out. The sample lists 100,000 to 150,000 clones; roughly 50% were seen once.

The receptor comes from a human donor with alopecia areata. The sequenced material came from NKG2D-low CD8+ T cells sorted from blood. The chain is built from TRBV28 and TRBJ2-5; 8 nucleotides match TRBD1. In DNA, the CDR3 is TGTGCCAGCAGTTTCCCGGACAGGGCGAAGACCCAGTACTTC. Amino acids: CASSFPDRAKTQYF.